The next 26 T cell receptor beta chains were all read from a single sample in a study of identical twins. TCRdb re-derived calls from the 5' RACE reads in MiXCR, one entry per CDR3 protein. The data show around 490,000 distinct CDR3 sequences, with about a fifth seen just once and around 0.47% held by the top ten. Another study also made use of these data, one on yellow fever vaccine responses in identical twins.

The sequenced sample was CD4+ T cells sorted from blood. The receptors shown here come from a woman in her late teens or twenties in good health.

V is TRBV4-1 and J is TRBJ2-5; the D gene is possibly TRBD2 (8 bases). V shed 1 base and J shed 1 base, with 16 bases lying between them. Germline-derived CDR1 and CDR2 are MGHRA and YSYEKL. The CDR3 is made up of 17 amino acids. CDR3 in DNA: TGCGCCAGCAGCCAAGTAGGGGGCGGGGGGATCCAAGAGACCCAGTACTTC. Translating gives CASSQVGGGGIQETQYF.

The rearrangement uses TRBV7-2 and TRBJ2-7; TRBD1 matches 8 bases. Germline loops: CDR1 SGHTA, CDR2 FQGNSA. Germline trimming cut 5 bases from V and 4 bases from J; bases unmatched to any gene: 7. The CDR3 sequence is 14 residues long. CDR3 DNA sequence: TGTGCCAGCAGCAACCGACAGGGGTTTTACGAGCAGTACTTC. It translates to CASSNRQGFYEQYF.

The chain combines TRBV28 with TRBJ2-7; maybe TRBD1 (6 bases). V lost 10 bases to trimming and J lost 6 bases, with 16 bases between them. Germline V gives CDR1 MDHEN, CDR2 SYDVKM. This CDR3 is built from 12 residues. Here the CDR3 reads CATANRVGEQYV. CDR3 bases: TGTGCCACCGCAAACAGGGTGGGCGAGCAGTACGTC.

V is TRBV5-1 and J is TRBJ2-2, with D possibly matching TRBD1 (6 bases). CDR3 length: 14 residues. Trimming took off 4 bases at V and 8 bases at J, with 15 bases between the two ends. The germline gives CDR1 SGHRS, CDR2 YFSETQ. DNA of the CDR3: TGCGCCAGCAGCCCCGGACAGAGCAAAGGGGAGCTGTTTTTT. As protein: CASSPGQSKGELFF.

The CDR3 nucleotides read TGCGCCAGCAGCCACGGGTCTAGCGGGAGAGTCACAGATACGCAGTATTTT. Encoded protein: CASSHGSSGRVTDTQYF. The chain recombines TRBV5-1 with TRBJ2-3; 10 nucleotides match TRBD2. This CDR3 is 17 amino acids long. V shed 4 bases and J 2 bases; nucleotides not matched to a gene: 10. Germline CDR1 SGHRS, CDR2 YFSETQ.

The chain uses TRBV12-3 or TRBV12-4 and TRBJ2-3; D gene ambiguous. This CDR3 has 15 residues. Trimming removed 3 bases from V and 1 base from J, with 11 bases in between. The CDR3, as DNA: TGTGCCAGCAGTTTTCCGCGCCAGGGCACAGATACGCAGTATTTT. Its translation: CASSFPRQGTDTQYF.

The chain links TRBV5-1 to TRBJ1-1; D possibly corresponds to TRBD1 (5 bases). Germline values: CDR1 SGHRS, CDR2 YFSETQ. The CDR3 contains 15 residues. Trimming took 1 base from V and 0 from J, leaving 10 bases between them. The CDR3 protein is CASSLMGPMNTEAFF. CDR3 coding DNA: TGCGCCAGCAGCTTGATGGGGCCCATGAACACTGAAGCTTTCTTT.

This chain links TRBV7-8 with TRBJ2-1; 10 nucleotides align to TRBD2. From germline, CDR1 is SGHVS and CDR2 FQNEAQ. J was trimmed by 7 bases and V by 8 bases; bases with no gene match: 8. This CDR3 has 14 amino acids. The CDR3 spells CASGSGRAKNEQFF. CDR3 bases: TGTGCCAGCGGAAGCGGGAGGGCGAAAAATGAGCAGTTCTTC.

The V and J genes are TRBV7-9 and TRBJ2-1; no firm D call. Per the germline V gene, CDR1 is SEHNR and CDR2 is FQNEAQ (reference sequence). There are 15 residues in the CDR3. With 1 base removed from V and 6 bases from J, the gap between germline ends came to 13 bases. The chain's CDR3 is CASSLGTGALNEQFF. The DNA for the CDR3 is TGTGCCAGCAGCTTAGGAACGGGCGCCCTCAATGAGCAGTTCTTC. The complete variable domain, with remaining parts taken from reference TRBV7-9 and TRBJ2-1, reads DTGVSQNPRHKITKRGQNVTFRCDPISEHNRLYWYRQTLGQGPEFLTYFQNEAQLEKSRLLSDRFSAERPKGSFSTLEIQRTEQGDSAMYLCASSLGTGALNEQFFGPGTRLTVL.

The V gene is TRBV7-2, the J gene TRBJ2-7; 12 nucleotides match TRBD1. Trimming took 0 bases from V and 7 from J; bases not matched to a gene: 7. CDR3 length equals 16 residues. The germline CDR1 and CDR2 sequences are SGHTA and FQGNSA. The CDR3, as DNA: TGTGCCAGCAGCTTAGCCGCGGGACAGGGGGCTTGGGAGCAGTACTTC. Residues: CASSLAAGQGAWEQYF.

This clonotype was observed a handful of times. This chain uses TRBV15 with TRBJ2-4; perhaps TRBD1 as D (6 bases). The germline V gene has CDR1 LNHNV and CDR2 YYDKDF (reference sequence). Trimming removed 5 bases at V and 3 bases at J, with 20 bases between. The CDR3 contains 17 residues. CDR3: CATSPFVRQDDKNIQYF. The CDR3 DNA sequence: TGTGCCACCAGCCCGTTTGTGAGACAGGATGACAAAAACATTCAGTACTTC.

This sequence joins TRBV6-1 and TRBJ1-1; D unresolved. This CDR3 comprises 15 residues. Trimming stripped 6 bases from V and 1 base from J, with 15 bases between. Germline V gene lookup returns CDR1 MNHNS and CDR2 SASEGT. Written as DNA, the CDR3 is TGTGCCAGCAGACTCTGGGTAGACGAGAACACTGAAGCTTTCTTT. Its protein product is CASRLWVDENTEAFF.

The chain joins TRBV2 to TRBJ2-7; 12 bases fit TRBD2. The CDR3 loop spans 14 amino acids. Germline loops: CDR1 SNHLY, CDR2 FYNNEI. The J segment lost 9 bases and the V segment lost 2 bases, leaving 5 bases of the junction unmatched. CDR3 sequence (DNA): TGTGCCAGCAGTGAACTAGCGGGAGGGCCCGGGCAGTACTTC. Protein: CASSELAGGPGQYF.

This sequence joins TRBV28 and TRBJ2-7, with 10 bases aligning to TRBD1. The V gene end was trimmed by 3 bases and the J gene end by 2 bases; junction bases not matched to a gene: 4. The CDR3 is 15 amino acids. Germline assignment: CDR1 MDHEN and CDR2 SYDVKM. CDR3 DNA sequence: TGTGCCAGCAGTTTGGGACAGGGGATCACCTACGAGCAGTACTTC. Encoded protein: CASSLGQGITYEQYF.

This chain joins TRBV12-3 or TRBV12-4 and TRBJ2-5, with D tentatively TRBD1 or TRBD2 (6 bases each). The CDR3 loop spans 14 amino acids. V was trimmed by 7 bases and J by 2 bases, leaving 14 bases between them. CDR3 DNA sequence: TGTGCCAGCACCCTGAGGGGGGCACAAGAGACCCAGTACTTC. Translation: CASTLRGAQETQYF.

This chain uses TRBV3-1 with TRBJ2-1; D unresolved. Germline loops: CDR1 LGHDT, CDR2 YNNKEL (reference sequence). CDR3 length: 13 residues. V was clipped by 2 bases and J by 12 bases, with 14 bases between them. Written as DNA, the CDR3 is TGTGCCAGCAGCCAACGTCCTGAGGCCTTGCAGTTCTTC. This translates into CASSQRPEALQFF.

V gene TRBV20-1 combines with J gene TRBJ2-3; 10 nucleotides line up with TRBD2. From germline, CDR1 is DFQATT and CDR2 SNEGSKA (reference sequence). The V segment lost 3 bases and the J segment 2 bases; nucleotides outside the gene matches: 5. This CDR3 comprises 15 residues. The CDR3 nucleotides read TGCAGTGCTAGTTCCCTAGCGGGAGACACAGATACGCAGTATTTT. Encoded protein: CSASSLAGDTDTQYF.

The CDR3 region is CASSQARQGALSGYTF. CDR3 coding DNA: TGTGCCAGCAGCCAAGCCAGGCAGGGGGCTTTAAGTGGCTACACCTTC. J is TRBJ1-2 and V is TRBV14; 8 bases fit TRBD1. The V segment lost 1 base and the J segment 7 bases; nucleotides outside the gene matches: 11. This CDR3 has 16 amino acids. Per germline, CDR1 SGHDN and CDR2 FVKESK.

This clonotype was observed a handful of times. The V gene is TRBV10-3, the J gene TRBJ2-5; D is unresolved. Germline assignment: CDR1 ENHRY and CDR2 SYGVKD. Deletions cut 5 bases from V and 5 bases from J, with 6 bases between. The CDR3 contains 11 residues. The CDR3 region is CAISNGETQYF. CDR3 bases: TGTGCCATCAGTAACGGGGAGACCCAGTACTTC.

The chain is built from TRBV6-5 and TRBJ2-7; TRBD1 matches at 8 bases. V lost 2 bases and J lost 5; bases outside the gene matches: 11. Germline lookup yields CDR1 MNHEY and CDR2 SVGAGI. The CDR3 consists of 16 residues. The CDR3 DNA is TGTGCCAGCAGTTACGAACCCAGGGGGCACGACCACGAGCAGTACGTC. Translating it yields CASSYEPRGHDHEQYV.

The rearrangement joins TRBV19 to TRBJ2-1, with D hard to call. CDR3 length equals 13 residues. Germline values: CDR1 LNHDA, CDR2 SQIVND (reference sequence). V dropped 5 bases and J dropped 5 bases, with 10 bases sitting between them. The CDR3 DNA follows: TGTGCCAGTAGTTTCGGGCAGGACAATGAGCAGTTCTTC. Amino acids: CASSFGQDNEQFF.

This clonotype turned up a few times. The chain employs TRBV5-1 and TRBJ2-7, with D possibly TRBD2 on 6 matching bases. The V end was cut by 0 bases, the J end by 3 bases, with 10 bases between. Germline V lookup: CDR1 SGHRS, CDR2 YFSETQ. CDR3 length: 14 amino acids. This CDR3 is CASSLAGRDYEQYF. In DNA, the CDR3 is TGCGCCAGCAGCTTGGCCGGGAGAGACTACGAGCAGTACTTC.

V is TRBV3-1 and J is TRBJ2-7; 11 nucleotides align to TRBD2. CDR1 and CDR2 from the germline V gene are LGHDT and YNNKEL (reference sequence). CDR3 length: 15 amino acids. V lost 4 bases and J lost 3; bases outside the gene matches: 5. As DNA, the CDR3 is TGTGCCAGCAGCCCACTAGCGGGAGTAAGCTACGAGCAGTACTTC. This gives the protein CASSPLAGVSYEQYF.

Remarks on this clonotype: Germline and junction disagree at one end, which may indicate a read error. The V gene is TRBV5-1, the J gene TRBJ2-7, with TRBD2 matching over 7 bases. CDR1 and CDR2 from the germline V gene are SGHRS and YFSETQ. The CDR3 runs 13 residues. DNA of the CDR3: TGCTCCAGCAGCGTGACTAGCAGCTACGAGCAGTACTTC. It yields the protein CSSSVTSSYEQYF. Looking up the rest from reference TRBV5-1 and TRBJ2-7 gives the full variable domain: KAGVTQTPRYLIKTRGQQVTLSCSPISGHRSVSWYQQTPGQGLQFLFEYFSETQRNKGNFPGRFSGRQFSNSRSEMNVSTLELGDSALYLCSSSVTSSYEQYFGPGTRLTVT.

V gene TRBV3-1 combines with J gene TRBJ1-1; D gene unclear. There are 13 residues in the CDR3. The V gene lost 4 bases and the J gene lost 7 bases, with 13 bases spanning the gap. The germline V gene encodes CDR1 LGHDT and CDR2 YNNKEL (reference sequence). The CDR3 DNA is TGTGCCAGCAGCCGGACGGAAGGATTTGAAGCTTTCTTT. It yields the protein CASSRTEGFEAFF.

This chain links TRBV2 with TRBJ2-7; 7 bases are shared with TRBD2. The junction had 7 bases not matched to a gene; V was cut back by 8 bases and J by 0 bases. This CDR3 contains 14 residues. Germline V lookup: CDR1 SNHLY, CDR2 FYNNEI. CDR3 protein: CASHYAGVSYEQYF. Written as DNA, the CDR3 is TGTGCCAGCCACTACGCGGGGGTCTCCTACGAGCAGTACTTC.